The 30 T cell receptor beta chains listed next were all sequenced from one sample in a study of human T cells and chemical hapten exposure. The time point here: pre-sensitization, week 0. Treatment of the sample: therapeutic diphenylcyclopropenone sensitization with weekly scalp DPC. TCRdb passed the RACE reads through MiXCR, listing each CDR3 protein once. Seen here are about 260,000 distinct CDR3 sequences, 7.5% to 10% observed once, and the top ten hold 2% to 3%. Sample: whole blood, taken in connection with sensitization to the hapten diphenylcyclopropenone (DPC). All receptors derive from a woman aged 40-49 years with alopecia areata. Some clones in this sample may be carry-over from other donors' samples.

This clonotype was recorded a few times. V and J are TRBV5-1 and TRBJ2-1, with 12 nucleotides matching TRBD2. Per the germline V gene, CDR1 is SGHRS and CDR2 is YFSETQ. This CDR3 spans 17 amino acids. Trimming at V came to 3 bases and at J to 4 bases, leaving 8 bases not matched to a gene. The CDR3 bases are TGCGCCAGCAGCTACTGGACTAGCGGGATTACGTACAATGAGCAGTTCTTC. This gives the protein CASSYWTSGITYNEQFF.

The V call is TRBV6-1, the J call TRBJ2-5, with no clear D. This CDR3 is 12 amino acids long. The V and J ends lost 6 bases and 5 bases respectively, with 10 bases between them. CDR1 is MNHNS and CDR2 is SASEGT in the germline V gene. In DNA form, the CDR3 reads TGTGCCAGCAGCTCGATCGGGGAGACCCAGTACTTC. It specifies CASSSIGETQYF.

The sample holds many counts of this clonotype. J is TRBJ1-4 and V is TRBV25-1; 8 bases fit TRBD1. The V gene's germline CDR1 is MGHDK and CDR2 SYGVNS. Germline trimming cut 2 bases from V and 0 bases from J; bases unmatched to any gene: 5. The CDR3 runs 17 residues. This CDR3 reads CASSEKGTGATNEKLFF. CDR3 DNA sequence: TGTGCCAGCAGTGAAAAAGGGACAGGAGCAACTAATGAAAAACTGTTTTTT.

Many counts were recorded for this clonotype. The J gene is TRBJ2-1, the V gene TRBV4-1, with 7 bases lining up with TRBD1. CDR1 is MGHRA, CDR2 YSYEKL, per germline. The CDR3 spans 15 residues. V lost 1 base and J lost 8; bases outside the gene matches: 8. The CDR3 protein is CASSQAPGQVDEQFF. The CDR3 nucleotides are TGCGCCAGCAGCCAAGCACCAGGACAGGTCGATGAGCAGTTCTTC.

The table lists this clonotype with a few counts. The gene calls are TRBV7-2 and TRBJ2-7, with 7 bases fitting TRBD2. CDR3 length equals 16 residues. CDR1 is SGHTA, CDR2 FQGNSA, per germline. V shed 1 base, J shed 4 bases, and the junction held 10 bases outside the gene matches. The CDR3 reads CASSLVVSGGDYEQYF. CDR3 nucleotides: TGTGCCAGCAGCTTAGTAGTATCGGGGGGAGATTACGAGCAGTACTTC.

In this sample, this clonotype turned up a few times. This rearrangement joins TRBV12-3 or TRBV12-4 to TRBJ2-4; the D is unclear. V was clipped by 5 bases and J by 6 bases, with 8 bases between them. The CDR3 is 12 amino acids. The chain's CDR3 is CASSPGLNIQYF. In DNA form, the CDR3 reads TGTGCCAGCAGTCCGGGCCTAAACATTCAGTACTTC.

The chain carries TRBV9 and TRBJ2-7; possibly TRBD1 for D (6 bases). The CDR3 extends over 15 amino acids. Germline CDR1 and CDR2: SGDLS and YYNGEE. V was cut by 0 bases and J by 2 bases, with 12 bases left in between. The CDR3 region is CASSVGWDKAYEQYF. CDR3 DNA: TGTGCCAGCAGCGTAGGATGGGACAAAGCCTACGAGCAGTACTTC.

The V and J genes are TRBV11-1 and TRBJ2-2; D possibly corresponds to TRBD1 (7 bases). The CDR3 sequence is 15 residues long. The V and J ends lost 8 bases and 5 bases respectively, with 18 bases between them. Germline V gene lookup returns CDR1 SGHAT and CDR2 FQDESV (reference sequence). The CDR3 DNA is TGTGCCAGCGGCGGCAGGCAGGGGGGAACCGGGGAGCTGTTTTTT. Its protein product is CASGGRQGGTGELFF.

The genes are TRBV12-3 or TRBV12-4 and TRBJ1-6; 7 nucleotides line up with TRBD1. The CDR3 is 14 amino acids. V was clipped by 5 bases and J by 5 bases; unmatched bases: 3. CDR3 nucleotide sequence: TGTGCCAGCAGTACCGGGACAGATAATTCACCCCTCCACTTT. This sequence encodes CASSTGTDNSPLHF.

The chain has TRBV27 and TRBJ2-5, with a weak D call TRBD2 (6 bases). The CDR3 runs to 15 residues. Germline V CDR1 and CDR2: MNHEY, SMNVEV (reference sequence). Trimming pared 3 bases from V and 4 bases from J, leaving 15 bases between. CDR3 DNA sequence: TGTGCCAGCAGTTTCGCCGGGAGTAGTGGAGAGACCCAGTACTTC. It yields the protein CASSFAGSSGETQYF.

The chain carries TRBV28 and TRBJ2-7; a possible D gene is TRBD1 (6 bases). V lost 3 bases to trimming and J lost 2 bases, with 17 bases between them. The CDR3 consists of 16 residues. Looked up from germline, CDR1 is MDHEN and CDR2 is SYDVKM. As DNA, the CDR3 is TGTGCCAGCAGTTTCACGCTCCGGGACACCACCTACGAGCAGTACTTC. Amino acid sequence: CASSFTLRDTTYEQYF. The full variable domain, rest sourced from reference TRBV28 and TRBJ2-7, is DVKVTQSSRYLVKRTGEKVFLECVQDMDHENMFWYRQDPGLGLRLIYFSYDVKMKEKGDIPEGYSVSREKKERFSLILESASTNQTSMYLCASSFTLRDTTYEQYFGPGTRLTVT.

The rearrangement uses TRBV21-1 and TRBJ2-7; the table calls TRBD1, which could not be checked here. TRBV21-1 is noted as a pseudogene. The CDR3 consists of 15 residues. The CDR3 loop is CASSKASEGEHEQYF. The DNA for the CDR3 is TGTGCCAGCAGCAAAGCGTCAGAGGGGGAGCACGAGCAGTACTTC.

This clonotype was observed at least ten times. The chain links TRBV4-2 to TRBJ2-3; D not resolved. V was pared by 1 base and J by 4 bases, with 12 bases between. This CDR3 comprises 15 residues. Germline-derived CDR1 and CDR2 are LGHNA and YNFKEQ. The DNA of the CDR3 is TGTGCCAGCAGCCAAGCCCGCGACCCGTCAGATACGCAGTATTTT. Amino acid sequence: CASSQARDPSDTQYF.

The chain uses TRBV7-2 and TRBJ2-1; 8 bases fit TRBD2. This CDR3 spans 15 amino acids. Germline CDR1 and CDR2: SGHTA and FQGNSA. The V gene end was trimmed by 1 base and the J gene end by 9 bases; junction bases not matched to a gene: 8. The CDR3 nucleotides read TGTGCCAGCAGCTTAGTAGCGGGGACTTACGGTGAGCAGTTCTTC. As protein: CASSLVAGTYGEQFF.

This chain connects TRBV6-2 or TRBV6-3 to TRBJ2-3; the D is unclear. Trimming stripped 4 bases from V and 6 bases from J, with 14 bases between. The germline V gene encodes CDR1 MNHEY and CDR2 SVGEGT. This CDR3 is built from 14 residues. CDR3 coding DNA: TGTGCCAGCAGTTCCCCCCCTTCATCCGATACGCAGTATTTT. It specifies CASSSPPSSDTQYF.

This clonotype was recorded a few times. The rearrangement uses TRBV4-3 and TRBJ2-3; D not resolved. CDR3 length: 16 residues. Trimming stripped 1 base from V and 1 base from J, with 12 bases between. Germline V gene lookup returns CDR1 LGHNA and CDR2 YSLEER. CDR3 DNA: TGCGCCAGCAGCCAAGTCTACCCCCCCCGCACAGATACGCAGTATTTT. It yields the protein CASSQVYPPRTDTQYF.

This clonotype was recorded a few times. The CDR3 nucleotides are TGTGCCAGCAGCCAAGAAGATCAGGGACAGCCCCAAGAGACCCAGTACTTC. This encodes CASSQEDQGQPQETQYF. J is TRBJ2-5 and V is TRBV3-1; the match to TRBD1 covers 7 bases. Per germline, CDR1 LGHDT and CDR2 YNNKEL (reference sequence). V gave up 0 bases and J gave up 1 base; unmatched junction bases: 8. This CDR3 comprises 17 residues.

The chain carries TRBV3-1 and TRBJ2-3; possible D gene TRBD2, 5 bases. The CDR3 sequence is 17 residues long. Germline CDR1 LGHDT, CDR2 YNNKEL (reference sequence). Trimming removed 0 bases at V and 0 bases at J, with 13 bases between. The CDR3 loop reads CASSQEGSRGSTDTQYF. CDR3 sequence (DNA): TGTGCCAGCAGCCAAGAAGGATCGAGAGGGAGCACAGATACGCAGTATTTT.

The chain uses TRBV29-1 and TRBJ2-3; a possible D gene is TRBD1 (6 bases). The ends were cut back, 5 bases at V and 6 bases at J, with 12 bases in the middle. The CDR3 totals 12 residues. Per the germline V gene, CDR1 is SQVTM and CDR2 is ANQGSEA. CDR3: CSVSRQVDTQYF. The CDR3 DNA reads TGCAGCGTTTCGAGACAGGTGGATACGCAGTATTTT.

In this sample, this clonotype turned up many times. The chain couples TRBV6-2 or TRBV6-3 to TRBJ2-3; 7 nucleotides match TRBD1. Germline-derived CDR1 and CDR2 are MNHEY and SVGEGT. Unmatched junction bases numbered 7, after V lost 6 bases and J lost 4 bases. The CDR3 covers 14 residues. The CDR3 bases are TGTGCCAGCAGCCACGACAGGGACCCAGATACGCAGTATTTT. Residues: CASSHDRDPDTQYF.

At least ten counts were recorded for this clonotype. The V call is TRBV6-5, the J call TRBJ1-2; no definite D call. Trimming cost V 8 bases and J 8 bases, with 15 bases left between them. From germline, CDR1 is MNHEY and CDR2 SVGAGI. The CDR3 runs to 12 residues. CDR3 amino acids: CASSGSSTGYTF. The DNA of the CDR3 is TGTGCCAGCTCTGGTTCCTCCACAGGCTACACCTTC.

This clonotype was observed a few times. The chain employs TRBV28 and TRBJ2-2; D gene uncertain. V was trimmed by 5 bases and J by 0 bases, leaving 13 bases between them. CDR3 length equals 16 residues. Germline V gives CDR1 MDHEN, CDR2 SYDVKM. The chain's CDR3 is CASSPAGQPNTGELFF. The CDR3 DNA follows: TGTGCCAGCAGTCCCGCAGGCCAGCCGAACACCGGGGAGCTGTTTTTT. The variable domain in full, with the rest retrieved from reference TRBV28 and TRBJ2-2, is DVKVTQSSRYLVKRTGEKVFLECVQDMDHENMFWYRQDPGLGLRLIYFSYDVKMKEKGDIPEGYSVSREKKERFSLILESASTNQTSMYLCASSPAGQPNTGELFFGEGSRLTVL.

This clonotype has at least ten counts. The chain is built from TRBV12-3 or TRBV12-4 and TRBJ2-3; 9 nucleotides match TRBD2. With V trimmed by 2 bases and J by 3 bases, 3 bases remained unmatched. The length of the CDR3 is 15 residues. The CDR3 protein is CASSLRLAGTDTQYF. CDR3 in DNA: TGTGCCAGCAGTTTACGGCTAGCGGGAACAGATACGCAGTATTTT.

To note about this clonotype: A single base separates this from a much larger clone, so it may be a read error. The genes are TRBV5-1 and TRBJ1-3; D gene uncertain. CDR1 is SGHRS and CDR2 is YFSETQ in the germline V gene. The V gene lost 3 bases and the J gene lost 0 bases, with 10 bases spanning the gap. CDR3 size: 15 residues. The CDR3 reads CASSSGPSSGNTIYF. CDR3 in DNA: TGCGCCAGCAGCTCAGGACCGAGCTCTGGAAACACCATATATTTT.

This chain connects TRBV20-1 to TRBJ2-1; D tentatively fits TRBD1 or TRBD2 (5 bases each). V was cut by 0 bases and J by 10 bases, with 22 bases left in between. CDR3 length: 16 amino acids. Germline V gene lookup returns CDR1 DFQATT and CDR2 SNEGSKA (reference sequence). The CDR3 sequence: CSARDVRGRLSGEQFF. CDR3 sequence (DNA): TGCAGTGCTAGAGATGTGAGGGGAAGGTTGAGTGGCGAGCAGTTCTTC.

V is TRBV3-1 and J is TRBJ2-4, with D possibly TRBD1 on 5 matching bases. V was trimmed by 0 bases and J by 8 bases, leaving 5 bases between them. The CDR3 loop spans 12 amino acids. Germline assignment: CDR1 LGHDT and CDR2 YNNKEL (reference sequence). The CDR3 is CASSQDRDIQYF. CDR3 DNA: TGTGCCAGCAGCCAAGACAGGGACATTCAGTACTTC.

This clonotype was observed a few times. The V call is TRBV27, the J call TRBJ1-1, with unresolved D. Germline V lookup: CDR1 MNHEY, CDR2 SMNVEV (reference sequence). Trimming cost V 0 bases and J 0 bases, with 8 bases left between them. The CDR3 has 15 residues. CDR3 coding DNA: TGTGCCAGCAGTTTATCAGCCTGGATGAACACTGAAGCTTTCTTT. Translation: CASSLSAWMNTEAFF.

This clonotype came up a few times. The chain carries TRBV7-9 and TRBJ2-7, with D perhaps matching TRBD1 or TRBD2 (5 bases each). CDR1 is SEHNR and CDR2 is FQNEAQ in the germline V gene (reference sequence). Trimming shortened V by 6 bases and J by 3 bases, and 12 bases separated the two germline ends. The CDR3 totals 13 residues. The CDR3 here is CASRGDGVYEQYF. The CDR3 DNA sequence: TGTGCCAGCAGGGGGGACGGGGTCTACGAGCAGTACTTC.

This clonotype was recorded many times. The genes are TRBV20-1 and TRBJ2-2; D may be TRBD1 or TRBD2 (7 bases each). This CDR3 region has 14 residues. V was shortened by 6 bases and J by 6 bases, with 17 bases between the two germline ends. The V gene's germline CDR1 is DFQATT and CDR2 SNEGSKA (reference sequence). DNA of the CDR3: TGCAGTGCCAGGGGGGGTAGTCGCCCCGGGGAGCTGTTTTTT. Its translation: CSARGGSRPGELFF.

This clonotype has just a few counts. The V gene is TRBV27, the J gene TRBJ2-5; 8 bases are a match to TRBD1. Per the germline V gene, CDR1 is MNHEY and CDR2 is SMNVEV (reference sequence). There are 17 residues in the CDR3. Trimming took 5 bases from V and 1 from J; bases not matched to a gene: 12. The CDR3 nucleotides are TGTGCCAGCAGTCCCCCCCGGACAGGGTGGCCCCAAGAGACCCAGTACTTC. Its protein product is CASSPPRTGWPQETQYF.